Here is one T cell receptor (beta chain) with its context. Its antigen is not known. The data derive from a study of T cell responses to AZD1222 COVID-19 vaccine. This CDR3 has 15 amino acids. Sequencing was performed with immunoSEQ multiplex PCR; in TCRdb, only in-frame clones are kept and a portion is missing. The sample shows about 60,000 clones, approximately 80% of them seen only once. Pooling of second doses given at about 4 or about 12 weeks was done. Overall study results and limits: Reports say nearly half of spike-specific TCRs go after unmutated variant regions. Sampling captured repertoires only after the peak T cell response. A rise in Spike-specific TCR breadth and depth followed two AZD1222 doses.

The chain joins TRBV21-1 to TRBJ2-5; the table calls TRBD2, which could not be checked here. TRBV21-1 is labeled a pseudogene. This specimen was peripheral blood, taken 28 days after the second AZD1222 dose. The sequence was collected from an adult who received the AZD1222 COVID-19 vaccine. CDR3 sequence: CASSKGGIGQETQYF. In nucleotides, the CDR3 is TGTGCCAGCAGCAAGGGGGGGATCGGCCAAGAGACCCAGTACTTC.